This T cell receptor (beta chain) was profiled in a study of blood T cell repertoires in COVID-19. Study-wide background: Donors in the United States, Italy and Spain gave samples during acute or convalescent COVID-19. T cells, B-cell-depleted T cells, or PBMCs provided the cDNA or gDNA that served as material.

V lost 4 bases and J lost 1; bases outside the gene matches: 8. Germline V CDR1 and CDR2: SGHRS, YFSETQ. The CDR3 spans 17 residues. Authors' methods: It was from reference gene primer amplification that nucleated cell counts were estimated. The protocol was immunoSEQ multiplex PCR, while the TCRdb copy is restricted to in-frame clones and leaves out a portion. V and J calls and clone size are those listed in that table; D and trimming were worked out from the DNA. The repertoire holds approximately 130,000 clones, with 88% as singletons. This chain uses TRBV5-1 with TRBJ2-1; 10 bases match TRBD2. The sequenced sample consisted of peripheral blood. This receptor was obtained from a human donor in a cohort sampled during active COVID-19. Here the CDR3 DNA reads TGCGCCAGCAGCGCGAGCTTAGCGGGAGGATCCTACAATGAGCAGTTCTTC. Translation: CASSASLAGGSYNEQFF.